Described below is a single T cell receptor beta chain sequence and its context. CDR3 length equals 13 residues. Germline assignment: CDR1 MRHNA and CDR2 SNTAGT. The ends lost 6 bases at V and 4 bases at J; junction bases unmatched: 4. Authors' data handling: How many nucleated cells were present was estimated from reference gene primer amplification. Using immunoSEQ multiplex PCR, the repertoire was profiled, and TCRdb retains in-frame clones only, with some absent. D and trimming were read from the DNA, whereas the V and J calls and clone size are those reported in that table. The data contain over 200,000 clones, under 90% of them singletons. The sample is drawn from a study of blood T cell repertoires in COVID-19. The overall study: Both acute and convalescent COVID-19 samples were obtained from the United States, Italy and Spain.

The TCR sequence derives from a woman over 75 with active or convalescent COVID-19. Material for sequencing was peripheral blood. V gene TRBV6-4 combines with J gene TRBJ2-7, with TRBD1 matching over 9 bases. CDR3 DNA sequence: TGTGCCAGCAGACCGGGACAGGGATACGAGCAGTACTTC. Protein sequence: CASRPGQGYEQYF.